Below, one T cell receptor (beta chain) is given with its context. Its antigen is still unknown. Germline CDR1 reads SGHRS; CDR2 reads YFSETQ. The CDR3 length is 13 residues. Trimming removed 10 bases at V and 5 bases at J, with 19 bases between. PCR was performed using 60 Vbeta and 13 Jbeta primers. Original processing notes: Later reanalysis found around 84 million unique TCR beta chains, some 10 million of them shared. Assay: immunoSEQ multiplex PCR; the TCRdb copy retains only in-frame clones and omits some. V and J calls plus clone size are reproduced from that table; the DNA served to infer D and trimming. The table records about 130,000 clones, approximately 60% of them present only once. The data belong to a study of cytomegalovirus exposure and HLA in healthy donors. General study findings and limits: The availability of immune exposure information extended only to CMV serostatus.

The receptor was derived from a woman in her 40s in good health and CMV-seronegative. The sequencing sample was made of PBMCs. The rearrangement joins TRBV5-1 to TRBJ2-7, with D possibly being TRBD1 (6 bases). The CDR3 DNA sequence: TGCGCCGGGGGCCGGGACATGACCGACGAGCAGTACTTC. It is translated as CAGGRDMTDEQYF.